The clone carrying this T cell receptor beta chain has a handful of counts. Its antigen is undetermined. Isolated RNA was reverse transcribed in full, so expressed TCRB transcripts were sequenced. Assay used: immunoSEQ multiplex PCR; TCRdb lists only in-frame clones, some missing. There are about 210,000 clones in the sample; approximately 11% occur only once, and 1% to 1.5% lies in the top ten. The data stem from a study of beta chain features in type 1 diabetes. Study at large: All samples combined gave over 100 million sorted cells for examination.

Study-wide results and caveats: The similarity of naive, central memory and Treg TCRB repertoires appeared greater among patients than among healthy donors.

CD45RO/CCR7/CD25/CD127/CD95/CD27 staining was used to isolate CD4+ naive, central memory, regulatory and stem cell-like memory cells by sorting. Losses at the gene ends were 4 bases for V and 1 base for J; bases not matched to a gene: 3. Germline CDR1 and CDR2: SGHDT and YYEEEE. The CDR3 loop spans 15 amino acids. The receptor was derived from a man aged 18 to 29 in good health. Material: central memory CD4+ T cells from blood. The V call is TRBV5-6, the J call TRBJ2-3; TRBD2 matches 10 bases. This CDR3 is CASSTGTSGTDTQYF. The CDR3 DNA sequence: TGTGCCAGCAGCACGGGGACTAGCGGCACAGATACGCAGTATTTT.